A selection of T cell receptor beta chains follows, all from one sample in a study of OX40 agonist ivuxolimab in advanced cancers. Libraries were prepared by immunoSEQ multiplex PCR; TCRdb keeps only in-frame clonotypes and omits some of them. The data contain 80,000 or so clones, roughly 92% of them singletons. The sequences come from CD4+ or CD8+ T cells sorted from blood, collected in a trial of the OX40 agonist ivuxolimab. Receptors were obtained from an adult with an advanced solid tumor such as melanoma, head and neck, liver or kidney cancer. CDR3s include the opening cysteine and the closing phenylalanine or tryptophan. Fields, in order: J gene, clone size, V gene, D gene, CDR3 DNA, CDR3 protein. A D gene is named only where the DNA matches it firmly. Not all rows give a size; the values are once, few, many and, for expanded clones, a class.

TRBJ2-7 | NA | TRBV5-1 | NA | TGCGCCAGCAGCTCCTTCAGCGAGCAGTACTTC | CASSSFSEQYF
TRBJ2-5 | NA | TRBV9 | NA | TGTGCCAGCAGCGCCGCCCTGGCGGGAAGCCAAGAGACCCAGTACTTC | CASSAALAGSQETQYF
TRBJ2-7 | NA | TRBV20-1 | NA | TGCAGTGCCCCGGACGGCTACGAGCAGTACTTC | CSAPDGYEQYF
TRBJ2-7 | NA | TRBV11-1 | TRBD2 | TGTGCCAGCAGCTTATTAGCGGGAGATTACGAGCAGTACTTC | CASSLLAGDYEQYF
TRBJ2-5 | NA | TRBV6-5 | NA | TGTGCCAGCAGCTCAGGGGGGGAAGAGACCCAGTACTTC | CASSSGGEETQYF
TRBJ2-6 | once | TRBV29-1 | NA | TGCAGCGTACTTGGGGGGCCTGGGGCCAACGTCCTGACTTTC | CSVLGGPGANVLTF
TRBJ1-1 | NA | TRBV6-1 | NA | TGTGCCAGCATCTTTCTGCAGAACACTGAAGCTTTCTTT | CASIFLQNTEAFF
TRBJ2-5 | NA | TRBV11-2 | NA | TGTGCCAGCAGCCCCGCCGGGACTCCCAAGACCCAGTACTTC | CASSPAGTPKTQYF
TRBJ1-1 | NA | TRBV19 | NA | TGTGATGGGGCAGGGCTTGAAGCTTTCTTT | CDGAGLEAFF
TRBJ2-1 | NA | TRBV11-3 | NA | TGTGCCAGCAGCGCGGGGGCGCGGGACAATGAGCAGTTCTTC | CASSAGARDNEQFF
TRBJ1-4 | NA | TRBV6-5 | NA | TGTGCCAGCAGGGAGGAGGGTGGGGAAAAACTGTTTTTT | CASREEGGEKLFF
TRBJ1-4 | NA | TRBV6-6 | TRBD1 | TGTGCCAGCACTAGACAGGGGGGAAAACTGTTTTTT | CASTRQGGKLFF
TRBJ2-1 | NA | TRBV7-9 | TRBD2 | TGTGCCAGCAGCGCAAGCGGGGGAGCGGCGAATGAGCAGTTCTTC | CASSASGGAANEQFF
TRBJ2-5 | NA | TRBV30 | TRBD1 | TGTGCCTGGAGTCGGACAGGGGTGGGAGAGACCCAGTACTTC | CAWSRTGVGETQYF
TRBJ2-1 | NA | TRBV6-6 | NA | TGTGCCAGCAGACGCGTCTTACCGGTCGCCAATGAGCAGTTCTTC | CASRRVLPVANEQFF
TRBJ1-1 | few | TRBV9 | NA | TGTGCCAGCAGCGTAGACGCAGGGACGAACACTGAAGCTTTCTTT | CASSVDAGTNTEAFF
TRBJ2-5 | NA | TRBV2 | TRBD1 | TGTGCCAGCAACGAACGGGAGGTTGCGGGACAGGGCGGCGATCTTCAAGAGACCCAGTACTTC | CASNEREVAGQGGDLQETQYF
TRBJ1-1 | NA | TRBV7-3 | NA | TGTGCCAGCAAAAAAAATGGGGTCGCCACTGAAGCTTTCTTT | CASKKNGVATEAFF
TRBJ2-7 | NA | TRBV30 | NA | TGTGCCTGTCGGCTAAGGGGGGCCTACGAGCAGTACTTC | CACRLRGAYEQYF
TRBJ2-2 | NA | TRBV2 | TRBD2 | TGTGCCAGCTCCAGCACTAGCGGAAACACCGGGGAGCTGTTTTTT | CASSSTSGNTGELFF
TRBJ2-1 | NA | TRBV19 | NA | TGTGCCAGTAGTTCAAACTTCCAAAGGGCCTACAATGAGCAGTTCTTC | CASSSNFQRAYNEQFF
TRBJ2-7 | NA | TRBV7-9 | NA | TGTGCCAGCAGTCTCCTGGACGCATCGCCCTACGAGCAGTACTTC | CASSLLDASPYEQYF
TRBJ1-4 | NA | TRBV7-6 | TRBD1 | TGTGCCAGCAGCCGACAGGGGAATAATGAAAAACTGTTTTTT | CASSRQGNNEKLFF
TRBJ1-6 | NA | TRBV30 | NA | TGTGCCTGGAGATCCATGACAGGAGGGGCGAATTCACCCCTCCACTTT | CAWRSMTGGANSPLHF
TRBJ2-7 | NA | TRBV19 | TRBD1 | TGTGCCAGTAGTATAGGGACAGGTTTCTACGAGCAGTACTTC | CASSIGTGFYEQYF
TRBJ1-2 | NA | TRBV10-3 | NA | TGTGCCACCACGACAGGCGACTATGGCTACACCTTC | CATTTGDYGYTF
TRBJ2-5 | NA | TRBV19 | NA | TGTGCCAGTATGAAAGGGGGGGCCGAGACCCAGTACTTC | CASMKGGAETQYF
TRBJ1-2 | NA | TRBV2 | NA | TGTGCCAGCAGTGAGAGGGGAGATCATGGCTACACCTTC | CASSERGDHGYTF
TRBJ2-3 | NA | TRBV14 | NA | TGTGCCAGCAGCCAAGATCTCGAGGGTACGCAGTATTTT | CASSQDLEGTQYF
TRBJ2-2 | NA | TRBV5-1 | TRBD1 | TGCGCCAGCAGCTTGGAAGGACAGGTCCAGACCGGGGAGCTGTTTTTT | CASSLEGQVQTGELFF
TRBJ1-5 | NA | TRBV5-1 | NA | TGCGCCAGCAGCTTCGGAGATAGCAATCAGCCCCAGCATTTT | CASSFGDSNQPQHF
TRBJ2-5 | NA | TRBV13 | TRBD2 | TGTGCCAGCAGCTTAGTTGGCGGGAGGGGAGAGACCCAGTACTTC | CASSLVGGRGETQYF
TRBJ1-3 | few | TRBV6-5 | NA | TGTGCCAGCAGTTACTCCACGTATTCTGGAAACACCATATATTTT | CASSYSTYSGNTIYF
TRBJ1-2 | NA | TRBV10-2 | NA | TGCGCCAGCAGCGCTGACCACAGGCGCCACACCTTC | CASSADHRRHTF
TRBJ2-7 | NA | TRBV9 | NA | TGTGCCAGCAGCCCACGGGACGTACGACCCTACGAGCAGTACTTC | CASSPRDVRPYEQYF
TRBJ2-1 | NA | TRBV11-2 | TRBD2 | TGTGCCAGCAGCAAACTAGCGACGAATGAGCAGTTCTTC | CASSKLATNEQFF
TRBJ1-3 | NA | TRBV4-1 | TRBD1 | TGCGCCAGCAGCCGACAGGGATCTGGAAACACCATATATTTT | CASSRQGSGNTIYF
TRBJ2-3 | once | TRBV18 | TRBD2 | TGTGCCAGCTCACCAGCGACTAGCGGCACAGATACGCAGTATTTT | CASSPATSGTDTQYF
TRBJ1-6 | NA | TRBV18 | TRBD1 | TGTGCCAGCTCAGTCCAGGGGGCAGAGTCACCCCTCCACTTT | CASSVQGAESPLHF
TRBJ1-2 | NA | TRBV21-1 | NA | TGTGCCAGCAGCAAATTCGGCGCAGGGGGCGCCATCTATGGCTACACCTTC | CASSKFGAGGAIYGYTF
TRBJ1-4 | NA | TRBV6-5 | TRBD1 | TGTGCCAGCAGTCCGGGACAGGGGTATGAAAAACTGTTTTTT | CASSPGQGYEKLFF
TRBJ1-4 | NA | TRBV30 | NA | TGTGCCTGGAGCCCCCCAGGGTTAGAAGAAAAACTGTTTTTT | CAWSPPGLEEKLFF
TRBJ2-7 | NA | TRBV30 | TRBD1 | TGTGCCTGGAGGGACAGGGGTTATTACGAGCAGTACTTC | CAWRDRGYYEQYF
TRBJ1-5 | NA | TRBV6-5 | TRBD1 | TGTGCCAGCAGGGAAACAGGGGGCTTTCATCAGCCCCAGCATTTT | CASRETGGFHQPQHF
TRBJ2-7 | once | TRBV29-1 | NA | TGCAGCGTTGCCTCCCACCCCAGCTACGAGCAGTACTTC | CSVASHPSYEQYF
TRBJ2-3 | NA | TRBV27 | TRBD1 | TGTGCCAGCAGTTTTATAGACAGGGGGCTCACAGATACGCAGTATTTT | CASSFIDRGLTDTQYF
TRBJ2-7 | NA | TRBV7-3 | TRBD1 | TGTGCCAGCAGCCTAGCAAGGGGGCTTGAGCAGTACTTC | CASSLARGLEQYF
TRBJ1-2 | once | TRBV9 | TRBD1 | TGTGCCAGCAGCGCACAGGGGGCTGGCTATGGCTACACCTTC | CASSAQGAGYGYTF
TRBJ2-7 | NA | TRBV29-1 | NA | TGCAGCGTTTCCGTATTCAGGACGTCCTACGAGCAGTACTTC | CSVSVFRTSYEQYF
TRBJ2-3 | NA | TRBV15 | NA | TGTGCCACCAGCAGAGATCTTATGACTAGGACAGATACGCAGTATTTT | CATSRDLMTRTDTQYF
TRBJ1-1 | NA | TRBV6-6 | NA | TGTGCCAGCAGTTCCCCCCCCGAGGGCACTGAAGCTTTCTTT | CASSSPPEGTEAFF
TRBJ2-1 | NA | TRBV5-3 | TRBD2 | TGTGCCAGAAGCTTGGTTTCTCTAGCGGGGGGACCCGATCATGAGCAGTTCTTC | CARSLVSLAGGPDHEQFF
TRBJ2-3 | NA | TRBV6-6 | NA | TGTGCCAGCAGTTATGGGGACAGCACAGATACGCAGTATTTT | CASSYGDSTDTQYF
TRBJ2-7 | NA | TRBV6-1 | NA | TGTGCCAGCAAACCCAGTGGCCCAAGTTACTACGAGCAGTACTTC | CASKPSGPSYYEQYF
TRBJ1-6 | NA | TRBV19 | TRBD1 | TGTGCCAGTAGTACCCAGGGACAGGTTTCACCCCTCCACTTT | CASSTQGQVSPLHF
TRBJ1-5 | NA | TRBV10-3 | NA | TGTGCCATCAGTGAGTCGGGAGGCCTTAGCAATCAGCCCCAGCATTTT | CAISESGGLSNQPQHF